This T cell receptor (beta chain) emerged from a study of blood T cells in healthy people across ages. Across the study: With template switching, about one barcoded beta molecule was captured per two T cells.

Primed by a sample-barcoded 5' primer and a J-beta primer mix, a second PCR proceeded for about 6 to 11 cycles. Each cDNA molecule carried a tag from a template-switch adaptor that contained 12 random nucleotides. One entry per CDR3 protein, called by TCRdb with MiXCR from the 5' RACE reads. The profile covers roughly 900,000 distinct CDR3 sequences, with 45% to 50% appearing a single time and about an eighth taken by the ten largest. As to this clonotype: Its target is unknown.

General study results and limits: Versus aged donors, long-lived donors had higher diversity and more naive CD4+ cells. PBMC samples, being unsorted, prevented any conclusive comparison of naive and antigen-experienced cells.

Trimming took 3 bases from V and 0 from J; bases not matched to a gene: 8. The germline V gene encodes CDR1 MGHRA and CDR2 YSYEKL. This CDR3 spans 16 amino acids. The rearrangement links TRBV4-1 to TRBJ2-7, with 7 bases aligning to TRBD2. The sequenced material came from blood. The sequence derives from a young man in good health. The CDR3 is CASSQDGGRLSYEQYF. The CDR3 DNA reads as TGCGCCAGCAGCCAGGACGGGGGGAGGCTCTCCTACGAGCAGTACTTC.